Following are 22 T cell receptor beta chains from one sample sequenced in a study of cytomegalovirus exposure and HLA in healthy donors. The PCR contained 60 Vbeta and 13 Jbeta primers. The table came from immunoSEQ multiplex PCR; TCRdb's copy has only in-frame clones and leaves some out. The sample consists of about 99,000 clones, about 80% of them appearing once. Sequencing was carried out using PBMCs. The receptors shown here come from a man aged 35-49 years in good health and CMV-seronegative.

This clone has a handful of counts. The rearrangement links TRBV2 to TRBJ2-7, with unresolved D. The V end lost 4 bases, the J end lost 4 bases, and 5 bases lay between the germline ends. Germline-derived CDR1 and CDR2 are SNHLY and FYNNEI. This CDR3 is 11 amino acids long. The chain's CDR3 is CASSGAYEQYF. The DNA for the CDR3 is TGTGCCAGCAGTGGGGCTTACGAGCAGTACTTC.

V usage is TRBV7-3 and J usage is TRBJ2-3, with TRBD2 matching over 10 bases. The germline CDR1 and CDR2 sequences are SGHTA and FQGTGA. The CDR3 covers 15 residues. V shed 5 bases, J shed 2 bases, and the junction held 4 bases outside the gene matches. For the CDR3, the DNA is TGTGCCAGCAGCCTAGGGACTAGCGTCACAGATACGCAGTATTTT. Protein sequence: CASSLGTSVTDTQYF.

This chain joins TRBV7-9 and TRBJ2-7; TRBD1 is a possible D gene (5 bases). Trimming pared 1 base from V and 4 bases from J, leaving 17 bases between. The CDR3 has 16 amino acids. The germline gives CDR1 SEHNR, CDR2 FQNEAQ (reference sequence). CDR3 sequence: CASSLVVGAGVYEQYF. CDR3 coding DNA: TGTGCCAGCAGCTTAGTGGTAGGGGCAGGCGTGTACGAGCAGTACTTC.

This clone showed up just a few times. V is TRBV6-6 and J is TRBJ1-4; the D is unclear. Germline assignment: CDR1 MNHNY and CDR2 SVGAGI (reference sequence). This CDR3 region has 14 residues. Trimming removed 0 bases at V and 8 bases at J, with 10 bases between. CDR3 sequence (DNA): TGTGCCAGCAGTTACTCGACGGGGAGGGAAAAACTGTTTTTT. Translation gives CASSYSTGREKLFF.

This chain links TRBV27 with TRBJ2-7, with TRBD2 identical over 11 bases. Germline V CDR1 and CDR2: MNHEY, SMNVEV (reference sequence). V dropped 4 bases and J dropped 5; count of bases not matched to a gene: 13. The CDR3 is made up of 17 amino acids. CDR3 bases: TGTGCCAGCAGTTCCTCGTCCCTAGCGGGAGGAAGGAACGAGCAGTACTTC. This sequence encodes CASSSSSLAGGRNEQYF.

The V gene is TRBV6-1, the J gene TRBJ1-5; perhaps TRBD1 as D (6 bases). Trimming cost V 1 base and J 5 bases, with 12 bases left between them. CDR1 is MNHNS and CDR2 is SASEGT in the germline V gene. There are 15 residues in the CDR3. The CDR3: CASSEVVQGYQPQHF. The CDR3 nucleotides read TGTGCCAGCAGTGAAGTGGTACAGGGATATCAGCCCCAGCATTTT.

CDR3 nucleotide sequence: TGTGCCAGCAGCCTGGTAGCGGGATTAGGCAATGAGCAGTTCTTC. Amino acid sequence: CASSLVAGLGNEQFF. The V and J genes are TRBV7-9 and TRBJ2-1; 8 bases are a match to TRBD2. J gave up 6 bases and V 5 bases, and 9 bases lay outside the gene matches. Germline values: CDR1 SEHNR, CDR2 FQNEAQ (reference sequence). The length of the CDR3 is 15 residues.

The chain is built from TRBV2 and TRBJ2-7; 8 bases map to TRBD1. This CDR3 is 14 amino acids long. Per germline, CDR1 SNHLY and CDR2 FYNNEI. V shed 6 bases, J shed 0 bases, and the junction held 4 bases outside the gene matches. The CDR3 region is CASSEDRASYEQYF. The CDR3 bases are TGTGCCAGCAGCGAGGACAGGGCCTCCTACGAGCAGTACTTC.

The J gene is TRBJ1-1, the V gene TRBV6-4; 11 bases line up with TRBD1. From germline, CDR1 is MRHNA and CDR2 SNTAGT. Trimming took 3 bases from V and 5 from J; bases not matched to a gene: 5. The CDR3 consists of 15 residues. The CDR3 DNA reads TGTGCCAGCAGTGAAGCCGGGACAGGGGGGACTGAAGCTTTCTTT. This translates into CASSEAGTGGTEAFF.

The J gene is TRBJ1-2, the V gene TRBV10-2; possibly TRBD1 for D (5 bases). Deletions cut 6 bases from V and 0 bases from J, with 8 bases between. In germline, CDR1 is WSHSY, CDR2 SAAADI. The CDR3 extends over 13 amino acids. This chain's CDR3 is CASRQVANYGYTF. The CDR3 nucleotides are TGCGCCAGCAGACAGGTAGCTAACTATGGCTACACCTTC.

The CDR3 coding sequence is TGTGCCAGCAGCTTAGGTGGCGGCTACGAGCAGTACTTC. Translating gives CASSLGGGYEQYF. The chain recombines TRBV11-2 with TRBJ2-7, with D unclear. V was shortened by 1 base and J by 3 bases, with 7 bases between the two germline ends. The CDR3 is 13 residues long. The germline V gene encodes CDR1 SGHAT and CDR2 FQNNGV.

The table lists this clone with a few counts. Other DNA sequences in the sample encode the same CDR3. This sequence joins TRBV7-9 and TRBJ1-1; TRBD1 is a possible D gene (5 bases). There are 15 residues in the CDR3. With 4 bases removed from V and 1 base from J, the gap between germline ends came to 13 bases. CDR1 SEHNR and CDR2 FQNEAQ come from the germline V gene (reference sequence). The CDR3 sequence is CASSYPGGRNTEAFF. The DNA of the CDR3 is TGTGCCAGCAGCTATCCGGGGGGGAGGAACACTGAAGCTTTCTTT.

This clone was picked up a small number of times. The chain employs TRBV27 and TRBJ1-1, with 8 bases lining up with TRBD1. This CDR3 has 14 residues. With 5 bases clipped from V and 3 bases from J, the junction kept 5 bases outside the gene matches. CDR1 MNHEY and CDR2 SMNVEV come from the germline V gene (reference sequence). The CDR3 DNA sequence: TGTGCCAGCAGTCTTCAGGGGGCTGACACTGAAGCTTTCTTT. Translated: CASSLQGADTEAFF.

This sequence joins TRBV7-9 and TRBJ1-1; no clear D. The ends were cut back, 7 bases at V and 4 bases at J, with 10 bases in the middle. CDR1 is SEHNR, CDR2 FQNEAQ, per germline (reference sequence). The CDR3 is made up of 12 amino acids. CDR3 in DNA: TGTGCCAGCACCAGACATGGCACTGAAGCTTTCTTT. The encoded protein is CASTRHGTEAFF.

This chain joins TRBV19 and TRBJ1-6; D is unclear. V was shortened by 2 bases and J by 7 bases, with 6 bases between the two germline ends. The CDR3 is made up of 13 amino acids. Germline CDR1 and CDR2: LNHDA and SQIVND (reference sequence). The CDR3 nucleotides read TGTGCCAGTAGTATACGGGAAAATTCACCCCTCCACTTT. Translated, it gives CASSIRENSPLHF.

This sequence joins TRBV5-6 and TRBJ2-3; no clear D gene. The CDR3 length is 15 residues. The germline gives CDR1 SGHDT, CDR2 YYEEEE. Trimming removed 4 bases from V and 4 bases from J, with 16 bases in between. The CDR3 DNA reads as TGTGCCAGCAGCCGTACAGTCGCCTCCTCAGATACGCAGTATTTT. Translation: CASSRTVASSDTQYF.

The sample holds a few counts of this clone. The sample contains more than one DNA sequence encoding this CDR3. The chain uses TRBV6-6 and TRBJ1-1; 11 bases line up with TRBD1. The ends lost 6 bases at V and 2 bases at J; junction bases unmatched: 8. CDR3 size: 16 residues. From germline, CDR1 is MNHNY and CDR2 SVGAGI (reference sequence). CDR3 loop: CASRGQGALRNTEAFF. CDR3 nucleotides: TGTGCCAGCAGAGGACAGGGGGCGCTGAGAAACACTGAAGCTTTCTTT.

V usage is TRBV27 and J usage is TRBJ2-1; 8 nucleotides agree with TRBD2. From germline, CDR1 is MNHEY and CDR2 SMNVEV (reference sequence). The CDR3 consists of 17 residues. The V and J ends lost 7 bases and 5 bases, in that order; junction bases with no gene match: 16. The CDR3 sequence: CASKSRLATPRHNEQFF. CDR3 in DNA: TGTGCCAGCAAGTCAAGACTAGCGACCCCTCGACACAATGAGCAGTTCTTC.

The chain carries TRBV5-1 and TRBJ2-7; D not certain. With 3 bases removed from V and 7 bases from J, the gap between germline ends came to 23 bases. From germline, CDR1 is SGHRS and CDR2 YFSETQ. This CDR3 contains 16 residues. CDR3 protein: CASSSHAVGLYKEQYF. CDR3 coding DNA: TGCGCCAGCAGCTCACACGCGGTCGGTCTTTACAAGGAGCAGTACTTC.

This clone was seen a single time. This chain uses TRBV5-1 with TRBJ1-4; D is unclear. The CDR3 extends over 14 amino acids. Germline V gene sequence: CDR1 SGHRS, CDR2 YFSETQ. The V end lost 0 bases, the J end lost 5 bases, and 8 bases lay between the germline ends. The CDR3 sequence: CASSLAGRNEKLFF. DNA of the CDR3: TGCGCCAGCAGCTTGGCCGGGAGAAATGAAAAACTGTTTTTT.

J is TRBJ1-5 and V is TRBV7-8; possible D gene TRBD1, 6 bases. The CDR3 runs to 16 residues. Germline values: CDR1 SGHVS, CDR2 FQNEAQ. The V end was cut by 5 bases, the J end by 5 bases, with 19 bases between. Written as DNA, the CDR3 is TGTGCCAGCAGCCCAGGGGCAGGTGGACTTGATCAGCCCCAGCATTTT. Translation gives CASSPGAGGLDQPQHF.

This clone was counted between two and nine times. The CDR3 DNA is TGCGCCAGCGGTTTTCACAGGGAAACCGGGGAGCTGTTTTTT. Translation: CASGFHRETGELFF. This chain connects TRBV4-1 to TRBJ2-2, with D possibly TRBD1 on 6 matching bases. Per the germline V gene, CDR1 is MGHRA and CDR2 is YSYEKL. The germline V and J ends were trimmed by 8 bases and 5 bases, with 15 bases remaining between them. The CDR3 has 14 residues.